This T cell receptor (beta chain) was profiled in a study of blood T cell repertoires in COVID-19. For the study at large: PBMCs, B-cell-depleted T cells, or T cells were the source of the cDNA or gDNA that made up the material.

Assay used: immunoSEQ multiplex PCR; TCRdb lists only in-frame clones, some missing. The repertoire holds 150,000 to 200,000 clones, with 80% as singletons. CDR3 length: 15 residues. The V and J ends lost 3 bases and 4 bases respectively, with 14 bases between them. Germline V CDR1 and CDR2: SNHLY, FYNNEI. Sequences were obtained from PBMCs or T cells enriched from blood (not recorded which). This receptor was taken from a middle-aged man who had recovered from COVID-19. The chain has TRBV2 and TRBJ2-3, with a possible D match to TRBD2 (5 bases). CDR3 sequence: CASSEPGMGSDTQYF. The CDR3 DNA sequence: TGTGCCAGCAGTGAGCCGGGAATGGGATCAGATACGCAGTATTTT.